This note documents a single TCR beta chain sequence. This sample was included in a study of blood T cell repertoires in COVID-19. Study-wide background: Sites in the United States, Italy and Spain provided acute and convalescent COVID-19 samples. T cells, B-cell-depleted T cells, or PBMCs provided the cDNA or gDNA that served as material.

Germline-derived CDR1 and CDR2 are MGHRA and YSYEKL. Trimming took 0 bases from V and 2 from J; bases not matched to a gene: 5. This CDR3 region has 17 residues. Seattle-derived patients entered the study during active infection and were followed longitudinally. How the authors handled the data: From reference gene primer amplification, estimates of nucleated cell counts were derived. Repertoires were generated with immunoSEQ multiplex PCR, while TCRdb's copy carries only in-frame clones and drops some. From that table come the V and J calls and clone size; the DNA was used to work out D and trimming. The sample records 150,000 to 200,000 clones, roughly 81% being singletons.

Specimen: peripheral blood. The TCR comes from a woman at least 80 years old with COVID-19, enrolled during active disease. The chain joins TRBV4-1 to TRBJ2-1; 9 bases map to TRBD2. As DNA, the CDR3 is TGCGCCAGCAGCCAAGACCCTAGCGGGACAACCTACAATGAGCAGTTCTTC. This sequence encodes CASSQDPSGTTYNEQFF.